This TCR beta chain was found in a study of T cell repertoires in cytomegalovirus infection (dated by TCRdb to between 2018 and 2020). Describing the broader study: Alongside well-studied HLA-B-restricted epitopes, the peptide stimulations were aimed at recently identified HLA-C-restricted CMV epitopes, whose presentation resists viral immunomodulation. Because public TCR beta signatures pointed to carriage of CMV infection together with the matching HLA type, the HLA type of each donor mattered for the analysis.

The treatment or condition tag for this specimen amounts to: in vitro stimulation with specific CMV peptide epitopes to enrich CMV-specific T cells. Overall results and qualifications from the work: In both this cohort and an independent cohort of several hundred donors, the cumulative frequency of public TCR beta family members distinguished carriers of CMV infection plus the relevant HLA type. The ex vivo response was dominated by HLA-C-restricted CMV-specific TCR beta clonotypes, which also provided the single most frequent clonotype in two of eight donors.

The reads were generated on an Illumina HiSeq 1500. The public sequencing data were trimmed at Q25 with fastp and processed into clonotypes with MiXCR by TCRdb, which kept only in-frame beta chains. A single entry per CDR3 protein holds the most common genes and DNA from its merged rows. The sample records just over 450,000 distinct CDR3 sequences, under 55% of which are singletons. Around 44% of the sample lies in the top ten. CDR1 and CDR2, looked up from the germline V gene, are SGHVS and FNYEAQ. The CDR3 covers 14 residues, taking in both the cysteine and the phenylalanine. Only the CDR3 region is kept as DNA, spanning 42 bases read in frame from base 1. Cut back by 5 bases and 2 bases, the V and J ends lie 10 bases apart. In the case of this clonotype: It has no known antigen specificity. No quality values exist for individual bases; no much larger clone is one base distant.

Here the chain combines TRBV7-6 and TRBJ1-3, with the D gene call left open. Here the sequenced sample was cultured PBMCs, taken from culture after CMV antigen stimulation. The clonotype comes from a human donor in good health (CMV status not recorded). Some clones in this sample may be carry-over from other donors' samples. The DNA reads TGTGCCAGCAGCCGCTACCAGGCTGGAAACACCATATATTTT. Its translation is CASSRYQAGNTIYF.